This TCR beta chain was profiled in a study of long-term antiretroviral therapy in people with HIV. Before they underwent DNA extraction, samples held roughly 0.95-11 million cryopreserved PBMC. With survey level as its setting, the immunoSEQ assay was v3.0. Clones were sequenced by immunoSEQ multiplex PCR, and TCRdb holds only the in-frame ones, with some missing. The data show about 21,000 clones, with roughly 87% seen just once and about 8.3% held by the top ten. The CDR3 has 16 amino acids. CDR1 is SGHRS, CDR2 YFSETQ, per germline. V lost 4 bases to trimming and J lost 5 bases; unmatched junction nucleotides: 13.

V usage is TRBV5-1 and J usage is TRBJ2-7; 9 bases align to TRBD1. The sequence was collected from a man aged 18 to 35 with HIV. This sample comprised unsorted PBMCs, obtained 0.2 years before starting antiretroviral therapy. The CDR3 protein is CASSGGQGSVRDEQYF. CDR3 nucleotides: TGCGCCAGCAGCGGGGGACAGGGAAGTGTTCGGGACGAGCAGTACTTC.